One TCR beta chain is described in this entry. This CDR3 region has 14 residues. With 6 bases clipped from V and 2 bases from J, the junction kept 5 bases outside the gene matches. The germline CDR1 and CDR2 sequences are SGHVS and FQNEAQ. Original methodology: Using reference gene primer amplification, nucleated cell counts were estimated. The data were produced by immunoSEQ multiplex PCR, yet TCRdb's version contains in-frame clones alone and is incomplete. V, J and clone size were drawn from that table, and D and trimming were deduced from the DNA. The sample consists of about 64,000 clones, around 86% of them appearing once. The data were obtained in a study of blood T cell repertoires in COVID-19. Study-wide context: The origin of the acute and convalescent COVID-19 samples was the United States, Italy and Spain.

The sequenced material came from peripheral blood. The chain combines TRBV7-8 with TRBJ2-7, with 9 bases identical to TRBD2. The sequence derives from a man between 50 and 59 years old with active COVID-19. The CDR3 DNA is TGTGCCAGCAGATATAGCGGGAGAGCCTACGAGCAGTACTTC. It encodes CASRYSGRAYEQYF.